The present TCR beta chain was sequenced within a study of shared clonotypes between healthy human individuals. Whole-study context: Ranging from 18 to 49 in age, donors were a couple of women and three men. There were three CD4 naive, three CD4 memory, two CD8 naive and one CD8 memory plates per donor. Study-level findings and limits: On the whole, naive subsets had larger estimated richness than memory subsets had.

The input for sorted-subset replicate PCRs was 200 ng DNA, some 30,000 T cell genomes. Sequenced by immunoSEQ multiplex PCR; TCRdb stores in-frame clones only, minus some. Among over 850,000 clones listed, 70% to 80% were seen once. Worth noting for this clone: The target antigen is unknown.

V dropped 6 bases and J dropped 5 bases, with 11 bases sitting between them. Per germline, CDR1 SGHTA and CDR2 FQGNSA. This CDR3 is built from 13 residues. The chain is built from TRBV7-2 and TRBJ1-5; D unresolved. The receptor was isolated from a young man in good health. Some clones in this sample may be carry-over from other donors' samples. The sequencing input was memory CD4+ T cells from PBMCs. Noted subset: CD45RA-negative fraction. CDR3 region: CASRRGFDQPQHF. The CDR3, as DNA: TGTGCCAGCAGGCGGGGATTCGATCAGCCCCAGCATTTT.